The present T cell receptor beta chain was sequenced within a study of blood T cell repertoires in COVID-19. Turning to the study itself: Nucleic acid was either cDNA or gDNA, and it came from T cells, B-cell-depleted T cells, or PBMCs.

Assay: immunoSEQ multiplex PCR; the TCRdb copy retains only in-frame clones and omits some. The table records some 220,000 clones, about 83% of them present only once. The specimen was peripheral blood. The receptor was isolated from a human donor in a cohort sampled during active COVID-19.

The CDR3 region has the DNA TGTGCCAGCAGTCTTCCAACATTCCAGTTCTTC. Protein sequence: CASSLPTFQFF. The chain carries TRBV6-5 and TRBJ2-1; D is unclear. The germline V gene has CDR1 MNHEY and CDR2 SVGAGI. The V end lost 5 bases, the J end lost 13 bases, and 12 bases lay between the germline ends. The CDR3 contains 11 residues.